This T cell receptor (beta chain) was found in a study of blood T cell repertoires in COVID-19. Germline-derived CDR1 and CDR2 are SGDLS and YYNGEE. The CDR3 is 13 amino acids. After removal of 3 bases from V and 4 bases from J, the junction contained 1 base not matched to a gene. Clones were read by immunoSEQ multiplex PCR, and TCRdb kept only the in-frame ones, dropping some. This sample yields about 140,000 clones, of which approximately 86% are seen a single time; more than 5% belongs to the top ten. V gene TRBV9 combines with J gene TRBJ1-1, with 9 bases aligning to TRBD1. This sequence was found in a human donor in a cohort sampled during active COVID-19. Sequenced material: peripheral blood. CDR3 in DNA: TGTGCCAGCAGCGGGGGACAGGGCACTGAAGCTTTCTTT. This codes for CASSGGQGTEAFF.